This entry features one TCR beta chain sequence. The antigen it binds to is not known. The input lacks base qualities; no much larger clone sits a single base away. The immunoSEQ Assay was the method used to sequence TCRbeta CDR3 regions. After extraction, genomic DNA underwent amplification by bias-controlled multiplex PCR, followed by high-throughput sequencing. The paper's data handling went like this. To quantify the absolute abundance of every unique TCRbeta CDR3 region, sequences were collapsed and filtered. T cell fraction was estimated by normalizing TCRbeta template counts to usable DNA, with usable DNA measured through amplification of reference genes found in all nucleated cells. Repertoire TCRs were annotated as SARS-CoV-2-specific by exact matching of V gene, CDR3 amino acid sequence and J gene to a known reactive TCR set. The reference SARS-CoV-2 TCR set was derived from MIRA and filtered for enrichment in COVID-19-positive ImmuneCODE repertoires, a step that removed public or cross-reactive TCRs. Using the MIRA antigens, annotated TCRs were further analysed by specific ORF or by position within an ORF. Depth was the summed frequency of annotated unique rearrangements, while breadth was defined as annotated unique rearrangements over total unique productive rearrangements. TCR breadth was compared between groups using two-sided Wilcoxon rank-sum tests. TCRdb provides this immuneACCESS table in a form limited to in-frame rearrangements. Some clones are lacking; in checked studies, under half of them reflect an unresolved V gene, and why the rest are absent is not known. V and J calls and clone size are given by that table; D and trimming were obtained from the DNA. The sample has 350,000 to 450,000 clones on record, around 90% of them singletons. Of the sample, about 3.4% is held by the ten largest clones.

The treatment or condition label for this specimen denotes: 15 to 20 received Ad26.COV2.S at low or high dose, single or two shots; several received placebo; per-sample allocation not given. For vaccine and placebo recipients, the sequenced repertoires came from samples collected on day 63 after the first injection. Cohort 1b enrolled 25 adults aged 18-55 years at a single site in Boston, USA, between 29 July and 7 August 2020. As a vaccine, Ad26.COV2.S was a replication-incompetent adenovirus type 26 vector that expressed a prefusion-stabilized SARS-CoV-2 spike protein derived from the original Wuhan strain. Sequences MGHRA (CDR1) and YSYEKL (CDR2) are obtained from the germline V gene. The CDR3 holds 17 amino acids from the cysteine to the phenylalanine. Only the CDR3 region is kept as DNA, spanning 51 bases read in frame from base 1. After removal of 0 bases from V and 6 bases from J, the junction retains 11 bases not matched to a gene.

This specimen belongs to a study of Ad26.COV2.S vaccination and SARS-CoV-2 variants (dated by TCRdb to the early 2020s). Background for the entire study: Donors in the vaccine arm were drawn from COV1001, a phase I-IIa trial of Ad26.COV2.S in healthy adults that was multicentre, randomized, double-blind and placebo-controlled. Participants in the trial were split at random into five groups of five each, receiving low-dose or high-dose Ad26.COV2.S once or twice, or else placebo on both occasions. Ad26.COV2.S was administered intramuscularly at a dose of 5x10^10 or 1x10^11 viral particles, either as one shot or as two shots given 56 days apart. Blinding of investigators to trial group allocation was maintained during experiments and outcome assessment. Sequencing of the TCRbeta repertoire served to evaluate the specificity and breadth of SARS-CoV-2-reactive T cell receptors following Ad26.COV2.S vaccination. A total of some 30 samples were included in the TCR-sequenced set, comprising about 20 Ad26.COV2.S vaccine recipients, 5 placebo recipients and 8 SARS-CoV-2 convalescent individuals.

Study-level results and caveats: Higher spike-specific TCR breadth was observed in Ad26.COV2.S recipients than in placebo recipients (P = 0.0014). Vaccine and placebo recipients had similar non-spike TCR breadth, a finding consistent with the vaccine containing only spike. The authors noted that total T cell responses may have been underestimated by the TCR breadth and depth analyses. After vaccination, substantial breadth of spike-specific CD8+ and CD4+ T cell responses was reported. The study was not powered to compare responses between vaccine doses or regimens.

The receptor was derived from a person between 18 and 65 years old who received the Ad26.COV2.S COVID-19 vaccine or a placebo. The V gene is TRBV4-1 and the J gene is TRBJ1-5; TRBD1 fits 7 bases in the junction. Sequenced here: peripheral blood, sampled in a trial of Ad26.COV2.S vaccine versus placebo. The nucleotides read TGCGCCAGCAGCCAAGAGCAGACAGGGAATGTTGGTCAGCCCCAGCATTTT. It codes for CASSQEQTGNVGQPQHF.